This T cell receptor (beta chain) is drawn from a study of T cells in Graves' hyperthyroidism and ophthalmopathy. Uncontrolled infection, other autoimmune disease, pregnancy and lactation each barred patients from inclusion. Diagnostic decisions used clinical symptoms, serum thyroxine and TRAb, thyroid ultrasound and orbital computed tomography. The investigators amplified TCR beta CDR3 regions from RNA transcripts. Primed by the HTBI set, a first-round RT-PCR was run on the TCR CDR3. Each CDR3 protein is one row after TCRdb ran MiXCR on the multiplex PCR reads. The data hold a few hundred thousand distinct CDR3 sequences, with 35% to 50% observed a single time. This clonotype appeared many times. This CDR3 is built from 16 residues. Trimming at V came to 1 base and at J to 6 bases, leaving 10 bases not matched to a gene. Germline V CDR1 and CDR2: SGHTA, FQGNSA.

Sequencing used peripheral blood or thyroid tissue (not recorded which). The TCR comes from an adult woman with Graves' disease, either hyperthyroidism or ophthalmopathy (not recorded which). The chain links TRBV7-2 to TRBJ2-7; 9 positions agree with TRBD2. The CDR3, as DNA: TGTGCCAGCAGCTTAGTTGGTAGCGGGAGTCCGGGCGAGCAGTACTTC. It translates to CASSLVGSGSPGEQYF.